The 32 T cell receptor beta chains presented below share a single source sample, sequenced in a study of blood T cell repertoires in COVID-19. Produced via immunoSEQ multiplex PCR; TCRdb's table is partial and in-frame only. The sample yields about 170,000 clones, under 95% seen once. Sequenced sample: peripheral blood. These receptors were taken from a young man with COVID-19, enrolled during active disease.

V gene TRBV12-3 or TRBV12-4 combines with J gene TRBJ2-1; 7 bases agree with TRBD2. This CDR3 region has 13 residues. V lost 6 bases and J lost 6; bases outside the gene matches: 5. For the CDR3, the DNA is TGTGCCAGCAGGACTAGCTTCGCCAATGAGCAGTTCTTC. This gives the protein CASRTSFANEQFF.

The chain recombines TRBV9 with TRBJ1-5, with D unresolved. Germline V lookup: CDR1 SGDLS, CDR2 YYNGEE. This CDR3 contains 14 residues. Trimming took off 3 bases at V and 0 bases at J, with 7 bases between the two ends. The CDR3 protein is CASSGGDSNQPQHF. DNA of the CDR3: TGTGCCAGCAGCGGCGGGGATAGCAATCAGCCCCAGCATTTT.

This chain connects TRBV29-1 to TRBJ2-1; D is unresolved. Germline V lookup: CDR1 SQVTM, CDR2 ANQGSEA. V was pared by 6 bases and J by 3 bases, with 9 bases between. This CDR3 region has 12 residues. DNA for the CDR3: TGCAGCGTCCCCTGGCTCTACAATGAGCAGTTCTTC. Translated: CSVPWLYNEQFF.

The V call is TRBV6-2 or TRBV6-3, the J call TRBJ2-1; TRBD2 aligns across 8 bases. Germline V lookup: CDR1 MNHEY, CDR2 SVGEGT. Trimming removed 0 bases from V and 5 bases from J; junction bases left unmatched: 6. There are 16 residues in the CDR3. The CDR3 nucleotides are TGTGCCAGCAGTTACTCGGCTAGCGGGTACGACAATGAGCAGTTCTTC. Its translation is CASSYSASGYDNEQFF.

The rearrangement links TRBV21-1 to TRBJ2-7; no check of the table's D call, TRBD2, against the DNA was made. TRBV21-1 constitutes a pseudogene. CDR3 length: 13 residues. CDR3 sequence: CASSNAPGGLKYF. CDR3 bases: TGTGCCAGCAGCAATGCGCCGGGGGGGCTAAAGTACTTC.

The chain links TRBV9 to TRBJ2-1, with a possible D match to TRBD2 (6 bases). Germline V gives CDR1 SGDLS, CDR2 YYNGEE. The CDR3 spans 15 residues. Deletions cut 6 bases from V and 9 bases from J, with 22 bases between. The chain's CDR3 is CASTPWGDGLGEQFF. In DNA form, the CDR3 reads TGTGCCAGCACCCCCTGGGGGGACGGCCTCGGTGAGCAGTTCTTC.

The rearrangement uses TRBV19 and TRBJ2-7; tentative D call: TRBD2 (5 bases). The V end was cut by 6 bases, the J end by 7 bases, with 13 bases between. In germline, CDR1 is LNHDA, CDR2 SQIVND (reference sequence). This CDR3 contains 12 residues. The CDR3 is CASRDRGSEQYF. CDR3 sequence (DNA): TGTGCCAGTAGAGATCGGGGAAGTGAGCAGTACTTC.

This clone was seen a handful of times. V and J are TRBV11-2 and TRBJ1-1, with TRBD1 matching over 9 bases. The V segment lost 5 bases and the J segment 3 bases; nucleotides outside the gene matches: 10. The CDR3 spans 16 residues. Per germline, CDR1 SGHAT and CDR2 FQNNGV. CDR3 bases: TGTGCCAGCAGCCGAACAGGGGGCAAGGGGGACACTGAAGCTTTCTTT. The encoded protein is CASSRTGGKGDTEAFF.

The chain recombines TRBV28 with TRBJ2-7, with D perhaps matching TRBD1 (6 bases). Looked up from germline, CDR1 is MDHEN and CDR2 is SYDVKM. V was shortened by 4 bases and J by 0 bases, with 13 bases between the two germline ends. This CDR3 contains 15 residues. CDR3 in amino acids: CASSSPGQLSYEQYF. DNA of the CDR3: TGTGCCAGCAGTTCACCCGGACAGCTCTCCTACGAGCAGTACTTC.

V is TRBV27 and J is TRBJ2-7; TRBD2 agrees at 8 bases. Per germline, CDR1 MNHEY and CDR2 SMNVEV (reference sequence). This CDR3 spans 15 amino acids. The junction had 7 bases not matched to a gene; V was cut back by 0 bases and J by 6 bases. CDR3 bases: TGTGCCAGCAGTTTATCGGCGGGAGGTAGCGGCGAGCAGTACTTC. It encodes CASSLSAGGSGEQYF.

V usage is TRBV29-1 and J usage is TRBJ1-3; D gene ambiguous. The germline V gene encodes CDR1 SQVTM and CDR2 ANQGSEA. The V end was cut by 7 bases, the J end by 0 bases, with 10 bases between. There are 13 residues in the CDR3. The CDR3 region has the DNA TGCAGCGCCTACCGGGACTCTGGAAACACCATATATTTT. Its protein product is CSAYRDSGNTIYF.

This chain links TRBV5-4 with TRBJ2-1, with 13 positions matching TRBD2. CDR1 and CDR2 from the germline V gene are SGHNT and YYREEE (reference sequence). J was trimmed by 1 base and V by 3 bases; bases with no gene match: 7. The CDR3 length is 18 residues. DNA of the CDR3: TGTGCCAGCAGCTCGGGACTAGCGGGACCAAAATCCTACAATGAGCAGTTCTTC. As protein: CASSSGLAGPKSYNEQFF.

The CDR3 spells CASTRGGAVTEAFF. The DNA for the CDR3 is TGTGCCAGCACCCGTGGGGGGGCGGTCACTGAAGCTTTCTTT. V and J are TRBV6-5 and TRBJ1-1; tentative D call: TRBD1 (6 bases). The CDR3 loop spans 14 amino acids. In germline, CDR1 is MNHEY, CDR2 SVGAGI. V was trimmed by 7 bases and J by 4 bases, leaving 16 bases between them.

This chain uses TRBV7-9 with TRBJ2-1, with 9 bases lining up with TRBD1. The CDR3 extends over 13 amino acids. J was trimmed by 5 bases and V by 5 bases; bases with no gene match: 1. The germline CDR1 and CDR2 sequences are SEHNR and FQNEAQ (reference sequence). The CDR3: CASSRQGDNEQFF. The CDR3 nucleotides are TGTGCCAGCAGCCGACAGGGGGACAATGAGCAGTTCTTC.

In its sample, this clone was seen a few times. The V and J genes are TRBV18 and TRBJ1-1; D unresolved. The length of the CDR3 is 13 residues. V lost 3 bases to trimming and J lost 6 bases, with 11 bases between them. Germline V gives CDR1 KGHSH, CDR2 LQKENI. The CDR3 protein is CASSPYDTAEAFF. The CDR3 coding sequence is TGTGCCAGCTCACCCTACGACACCGCTGAAGCTTTCTTT.

The V call is TRBV15, the J call TRBJ1-4; no reliable D call. V lost 3 bases, J lost 4 bases, and 12 bases lay in between. Germline V gene lookup returns CDR1 LNHNV and CDR2 YYDKDF (reference sequence). This CDR3 region has 15 residues. CDR3 DNA: TGTGCCACCAGCAGCCTCAGCGCGATTAATGAAAAACTGTTTTTT. It yields the protein CATSSLSAINEKLFF.

This clone was seen once. The rearrangement joins TRBV19 to TRBJ2-1, with TRBD2 matching over 13 bases. Germline V gives CDR1 LNHDA, CDR2 SQIVND (reference sequence). The CDR3 consists of 15 residues. Losses at the gene ends were 5 bases for V and 4 bases for J; bases not matched to a gene: 2. The CDR3 spells CASSRLAGGYNEQFF. The CDR3 nucleotides read TGTGCCAGTAGTCGACTAGCGGGAGGTTACAATGAGCAGTTCTTC.

The chain recombines TRBV18 with TRBJ2-7; the match to TRBD1 covers 7 bases. The CDR3 totals 12 residues. V gave up 5 bases and J gave up 5 bases; unmatched junction bases: 3. Germline assignment: CDR1 KGHSH and CDR2 LQKENI. The CDR3 protein is CASSTGVNEQYF. DNA of the CDR3: TGTGCCAGCTCAACAGGGGTCAACGAGCAGTACTTC.

This clone appeared once. The V gene is TRBV6-2 or TRBV6-3, the J gene TRBJ2-1; 8 bases fit TRBD1. The CDR3 runs 12 residues. The germline CDR1 and CDR2 sequences are MNHEY and SVGEGT. With 2 bases clipped from V and 15 bases from J, the junction kept 6 bases outside the gene matches. The CDR3 sequence is CASSYPRQGRFF. Written as DNA, the CDR3 is TGTGCCAGCAGTTACCCGAGACAGGGGCGGTTCTTC.

V is TRBV6-6 and J is TRBJ2-2, with D possibly being TRBD1 (6 bases). The germline gives CDR1 MNHNY, CDR2 SVGAGI (reference sequence). V was pared by 4 bases and J by 5 bases, with 11 bases between. The CDR3 extends over 14 amino acids. CDR3 residues: CASSLGHVTGELFF. Written as DNA, the CDR3 is TGTGCCAGCAGTTTGGGACACGTAACCGGGGAGCTGTTTTTT.

Concerning this clone: The same CDR3 arises from other DNA sequences in this sample as well. CDR3 amino acids: CASSTRQYNEQFF. The CDR3 DNA follows: TGTGCCAGTAGTACCAGACAGTACAATGAGCAGTTCTTC. The rearrangement uses TRBV19 and TRBJ2-1; possibly TRBD1 for D (5 bases). Trimming stripped 4 bases from V and 4 bases from J, with 8 bases between. This CDR3 spans 13 amino acids. Germline V gives CDR1 LNHDA, CDR2 SQIVND (reference sequence).

This chain connects TRBV9 to TRBJ2-7; D is unclear. The CDR3 totals 13 residues. V gave up 3 bases and J gave up 6 bases, with 13 bases separating them. Germline V CDR1 and CDR2: SGDLS, YYNGEE. CDR3: CASSGPTGFEQYF. DNA for the CDR3: TGTGCCAGCAGCGGACCCACCGGGTTCGAGCAGTACTTC. The whole variable domain, remainder taken from reference TRBV9 and TRBJ2-7, is DSGVTQTPKHLITATGQRVTLRCSPRSGDLSVYWYQQSLDQGLQFLIQYYNGEERAKGNILERFSAQQFPDLHSELNLSSLELGDSALYFCASSGPTGFEQYFGPGTRLTVT.

The genes are TRBV27 and TRBJ2-2; no reliable D call. Germline values: CDR1 MNHEY, CDR2 SMNVEV (reference sequence). V shed 4 bases and J shed 7 bases, with 4 bases lying between them. The CDR3 loop spans 11 amino acids. CDR3 in amino acids: CASSYFGELFF. The CDR3 nucleotides are TGTGCCAGCAGTTACTTCGGGGAGCTGTTTTTT.

The genes are TRBV7-6 and TRBJ2-3; D remains unclear. This CDR3 spans 15 amino acids. Germline CDR1 reads SGHVS; CDR2 reads FNYEAQ. V lost 2 bases, J lost 0 bases, and 9 bases lay in between. CDR3 region: CASSLFPRSTDTQYF. The CDR3 DNA sequence: TGTGCCAGCAGCTTATTCCCGAGAAGCACAGATACGCAGTATTTT.

This rearrangement joins TRBV9 to TRBJ2-7; 7 bases line up with TRBD2. V was clipped by 1 base and J by 4 bases; unmatched bases: 5. This CDR3 is built from 14 residues. Looked up from germline, CDR1 is SGDLS and CDR2 is YYNGEE. CDR3 protein: CASSVSGGGYEQYF. In DNA form, the CDR3 reads TGTGCCAGCAGCGTATCGGGGGGAGGATACGAGCAGTACTTC.

This CDR3 is CASSFGTGNTGELFF. CDR3 sequence (DNA): TGTGCCAGCAGCTTCGGGACAGGGAACACCGGGGAGCTGTTTTTT. The V gene is TRBV11-3, the J gene TRBJ2-2, with 8 bases matching TRBD1. The V gene end was trimmed by 3 bases and the J gene end by 1 base; junction bases not matched to a gene: 1. This CDR3 is built from 15 residues. Germline V gene sequence: CDR1 SGHNT, CDR2 YENEEA.

This chain links TRBV29-1 with TRBJ2-7; 11 nucleotides line up with TRBD1. Germline trimming cut 7 bases from V and 3 bases from J; bases unmatched to any gene: 8. Per the germline V gene, CDR1 is SQVTM and CDR2 is ANQGSEA. The CDR3 runs to 14 residues. The CDR3 reads CSDPDRGRIYEQYF. The DNA of the CDR3 is TGCAGCGATCCGGACAGGGGGCGAATCTACGAGCAGTACTTC.

The chain joins TRBV5-1 to TRBJ2-1, with 13 nucleotides matching TRBD2. Germline CDR1 SGHRS, CDR2 YFSETQ. CDR3 length: 17 amino acids. Losses at the gene ends were 4 bases for V and 9 bases for J; bases not matched to a gene: 13. The DNA of the CDR3 is TGCGCCAGCAGCCCCGGGCACGGACTAGCGGGAGAGAGTGAGCAGTTCTTC. This encodes CASSPGHGLAGESEQFF.

The chain links TRBV15 to TRBJ1-5; tentative D call: TRBD1 (5 bases). In germline, CDR1 is LNHNV, CDR2 YYDKDF (reference sequence). The CDR3 extends over 15 amino acids. V was clipped by 0 bases and J by 4 bases, with 10 bases between them. CDR3 region: CATSRESGPNQPQHF. The CDR3 nucleotides are TGTGCCACCAGCAGAGAGTCAGGGCCTAATCAGCCCCAGCATTTT.

The chain is built from TRBV19 and TRBJ2-1, with D tentatively TRBD2 (6 bases). Germline loops: CDR1 LNHDA, CDR2 SQIVND (reference sequence). This CDR3 spans 12 amino acids. Trimming stripped 5 bases from V and 10 bases from J, with 12 bases between. CDR3 sequence (DNA): TGTGCCAGTAGTCTCGGGGGTTGGGAGCAGTTCTTC. Translated, it gives CASSLGGWEQFF. The full variable domain, its missing parts supplied by reference TRBV19 and TRBJ2-1, is DGGITQSPKYLFRKEGQNVTLSCEQNLNHDAMYWYRQDPGQGLRLIYYSQIVNDFQKGDIAEGYSVSREKKESFPLTVTSAQKNPTAFYLCASSLGGWEQFFGPGTRLTVL.

V usage is TRBV3-1 (or the pseudogene TRBV3-2) and J usage is TRBJ2-6; 14 nucleotides agree with TRBD2. This CDR3 spans 22 amino acids. After removal of 4 bases from V and 4 bases from J, the junction contained 18 bases not matched to a gene. Germline V lookup: CDR1 LGHDT, CDR2 YNNKEL (reference sequence). CDR3 sequence: CASSPPPRPGLAGVAGANVLTF. CDR3 nucleotide sequence: TGTGCCAGCAGCCCCCCGCCTCGTCCGGGACTAGCGGGAGTAGCAGGGGCCAACGTCCTGACTTTC.

The V and J genes are TRBV19 and TRBJ1-1; 10 nucleotides line up with TRBD1. Germline trimming cut 6 bases from V and 4 bases from J; bases unmatched to any gene: 8. CDR3 size: 15 residues. Germline lookup yields CDR1 LNHDA and CDR2 SQIVND (reference sequence). CDR3 residues: CASSPSRTGGTEAFF. The CDR3 nucleotides read TGTGCCAGTAGCCCCAGCCGGACAGGGGGCACTGAAGCTTTCTTT.